This TCR beta chain was sequenced during a study of shared clonotypes between healthy human individuals (dated by TCRdb to 2020 to 2021). At the level of the whole study: Three men and a couple of women, aged 18 to 49 years, made up the cohort. For each donor, CD4 naive and CD4 memory were each run on three plates, CD8 naive on two plates, and CD8 memory on one plate. Each donor's leukapheresis produced roughly between roughly 0.85 and 9.5 billion PBMCs. The study deeply sequenced blood TCR repertoires of several healthy adults to estimate repertoire size and the extent of clonotype sharing between individuals. Different laboratories and diverse techniques were used to prepare libraries and sequence TCR repertoires, to increase sequencing depth and limit assay-specific biases.

Overall study results and their limits: Compared with non-shared clonotypes, clonotypes shared by all four sorted-subset donors had higher generation probabilities. Pairwise subsampling led to the expectation that sequencing depth would affect the degree of clonotype sharing among donors. Across a handful of donors, 5% to 6% of naive CD4, 3% to 3.5% of naive CD8, around 2.1% of memory CD4, and under 0.45% of memory CD8 clonotypes were shared. Rarefaction of sorted-subset datasets indicated incomplete sequencing despite the large sequencing depth. Sampling was restricted to blood, and TCR repertoires in tissue are likely to differ from TCR repertoires in blood. The genetic and exposure-history diversity represented was limited by the small number of donors. Larger estimated clonotype richness was generally found for naive subsets than for memory subsets.

The donors were healthy, HIV-negative adults who had no recently reported acute infections or vaccinations. Every donor was a Caucasian adult living in Nashville, Tennessee, USA. Magnetic negative selection was used to enrich CD4+ T cells, after which naive cells were positively selected on CD45RA and the negative fraction became the memory subset. Blood was obtained by leukapheresis, after which PBMCs were separated by Ficoll-Histopaque density gradient centrifugation and cryopreserved in liquid nitrogen vapor phase. Analytical flow cytometry was used to check the purity and quantity of every magnetically sorted T cell population. Each sorted fraction had its genomic DNA isolated and then quantified by UV absorbance on a Nanodrop 2000c. Details on this clone: The target of this receptor is not known. No quality values exist for individual bases; no much larger clone is one base distant.

CDR1 and CDR2 (SGHNT, YYREEE) derive from the germline V gene (reference sequence). The germline ends are 15 bases apart after V is trimmed by 2 bases and J by 6 bases. The CDR3 measures 14 amino acids from cysteine to phenylalanine. Of all the DNA, just the CDR3 is kept, 42 bases in frame from base 1. TCR CDR3 regions were amplified from genomic DNA by multiplex PCR using the deep immunoSEQ assay. Genomic DNA extracted from each cell subset was distributed evenly over all wells of several immunoSEQ 96-well plates, and each plate served as one replicate. Each replicate PCR for sorted subsets received 150 to 250 ng genomic DNA, equal to tens of thousands of T cell genomes. Purified libraries were measured with a Qubit 3.0 fluorometer, size-checked on a Bioanalyzer 2100, and measured again with the KAPA Library Quantification kit. Each immunoSEQ 96-well plate was sequenced on its own single-read 150-cycle Illumina NextSeq 550 flow cell. From the authors' description of their analysis: The immunoSEQ output contained only junctional sequences without quality scores, so filtering could not match that applied to full-length reads. Sequences were annotated with PyIR, a Python wrapper for IgBLAST v1.9, and V/J genes and CDR3 were assigned using IMGT germline references. Reads with weak V/J assignments (E-value above 1e-6), missing CDR3, stop codons, out-of-frame junctions, or ambiguous translated residues were removed. V3J clonotypes were defined as sequences sharing an identical inferred V gene, J gene, and CDR3 amino acid sequence. To compute the percentage overlap between repertoires, the number of shared unique clonotypes was divided by the size of the smaller repertoire. Richness of each repertoire was evaluated using RTK rarefaction, the Chao1 estimator, and Recon v2.1 estimates of unobserved clonotypes. For all TCRbeta clonotypes obtained by the gDNA method from several donors, generation probabilities were computed with OLGA. As stored in TCRdb, this immuneACCESS dataset retains in-frame rearrangements with V and J assigned. A fraction of the clones does not appear; measured against another copy, unresolved V genes explain less than half of the discrepancy, and the remainder lacks a known reason. For V, J and clone size, that table is used; D and trimming come from the DNA. For this sample there are roughly 2,300,000 clones; around 92% appear just once. Together, the top ten hold approximately 0.41% of the sample.

The sample comprised naive CD4+ T cells from PBMCs. The cell subset or site label for this specimen denotes: CD45RA+ positively selected. The TCR sequence derives from a young man in good health. Some clones in this sample may be carry-over from other donors' samples. The rearranged segments are TRBV5-4 and TRBJ2-7, with no confidently assigned D gene. The DNA reads TGTGCCAGCAGCTTCCGGACCCGTCCCTTCGAGCAGTACTTC. Translated, it gives CASSFRTRPFEQYF. Where the CDR3 stops, the reference TRBV5-4 and TRBJ2-7 genes take over; the full variable domain is ETGVTQSPTHLIKTRGQQVTLRCSSQSGHNTVSWYQQALGQGPQFIFQYYREEENGRGNFPPRFSGLQFPNYSSELNVNALELDDSALYLCASSFRTRPFEQYFGPGTRLTVT.